The 21 T cell receptor beta chains below were found in one sample sequenced in a study of siplizumab effects on memory and regulatory T cells. Assay: immunoSEQ multiplex PCR; the TCRdb copy retains only in-frame clones and omits some. The sample has tens of thousands of clones, 93% seen once; the top ten hold approximately 4.5%. The sequenced material came from CD8+ T cells sorted from blood. The origin of the receptors is a human donor in good health.

The chain has TRBV27 and TRBJ2-7; D call uncertain. V lost 4 bases and J 1 base, leaving 8 bases between the germline ends. The length of the CDR3 is 13 residues. Germline CDR1 and CDR2: MNHEY and SMNVEV (reference sequence). CDR3 DNA sequence: TGTGCCAGCAGTTACGTTGGGTCCTACGAGCAGTACTTC. Translated: CASSYVGSYEQYF.

J is TRBJ2-7 and V is TRBV4-2; 9 positions agree with TRBD1. Looked up from germline, CDR1 is LGHNA and CDR2 is YNFKEQ. V gave up 0 bases and J gave up 1 base; unmatched junction bases: 10. CDR3 length equals 18 residues. CDR3 protein: CASSQDIVGTGYSYEQYF. CDR3 bases: TGTGCCAGCAGCCAAGATATAGTCGGGACAGGGTATTCCTACGAGCAGTACTTC.

This clone appeared a single time. The V gene is TRBV6-9, the J gene TRBJ2-7; 7 bases are shared with TRBD2. CDR3 length: 15 residues. Germline lookup yields CDR1 MNHGY and CDR2 SVAAGI. The J segment lost 4 bases and the V segment lost 4 bases, leaving 10 bases of the junction unmatched. The CDR3 reads CASSSSVGLIYEQYF. The CDR3 bases are TGTGCCAGCAGTTCTTCAGTGGGACTAATATACGAGCAGTACTTC.

The rearrangement uses TRBV9 and TRBJ2-5; D is unresolved. Germline lookup yields CDR1 SGDLS and CDR2 YYNGEE. This CDR3 spans 12 amino acids. V was trimmed by 3 bases and J by 5 bases, leaving 8 bases between them. As DNA, the CDR3 is TGTGCCAGCAGCGGCACGGCTGAGACCCAGTACTTC. Amino acid sequence: CASSGTAETQYF.

The J gene is TRBJ1-6, the V gene TRBV11-2, with 11 bases lining up with TRBD1. The CDR3 runs to 19 residues. J was trimmed by 1 base and V by 0 bases; bases with no gene match: 5. The germline CDR1 and CDR2 sequences are SGHAT and FQNNGV. The CDR3 DNA reads as TGTGCCAGCAGCTTAGACACGAGGGACAGGGGGTCCTATAATTCACCCCTCCACTTT. Translating gives CASSLDTRDRGSYNSPLHF.

This clone was observed a single time. The chain employs TRBV4-2 and TRBJ2-1, with 8 positions matching TRBD2. This CDR3 is built from 17 residues. Germline assignment: CDR1 LGHNA and CDR2 YNFKEQ. J was trimmed by 4 bases and V by 1 base; bases with no gene match: 9. The CDR3 nucleotides read TGTGCCAGCAGCCAAGTGCAACTCGGGGGGGGTTACAATGAGCAGTTCTTC. This sequence encodes CASSQVQLGGGYNEQFF.

This chain links TRBV7-2 with TRBJ2-4; no firm D call. V dropped 2 bases and J dropped 4 bases, with 9 bases sitting between them. Germline V gene data show CDR1 as SGHTA and CDR2 as FQGNSA. The CDR3 is 14 amino acids. For the CDR3, the DNA is TGTGCCAGCAGCTTATCACTCCAAAAAAACATTCAGTACTTC. Its translation: CASSLSLQKNIQYF.

The V and J genes are TRBV7-3 and TRBJ2-1; TRBD2 agrees at 9 bases. Germline CDR1 is SGHTA and CDR2 is FQGTGA. CDR3 length: 15 amino acids. Trimming took 4 bases from V and 9 from J; bases not matched to a gene: 10. CDR3 loop: CASSWGLAGTVEQFF. CDR3 nucleotide sequence: TGTGCCAGCAGCTGGGGGCTAGCGGGGACGGTTGAGCAGTTCTTC.

This sequence joins TRBV4-1 and TRBJ2-7; the match to TRBD1 covers 7 bases. V shed 0 bases, J shed 2 bases, and the junction held 4 bases outside the gene matches. CDR1 MGHRA and CDR2 YSYEKL come from the germline V gene. The CDR3 is made up of 15 amino acids. The CDR3, as DNA: TGCGCCAGCAGCCAAGATGGGACAGCCGCCTACGAGCAGTACTTC. Its translation is CASSQDGTAAYEQYF.

In this sample, this clone turned up a few times. V usage is TRBV7-9 and J usage is TRBJ2-1; possible D gene TRBD2, 6 bases. Germline V gene sequence: CDR1 SEHNR, CDR2 FQNEAQ (reference sequence). The V end lost 4 bases, the J end lost 8 bases, and 12 bases lay between the germline ends. CDR3 length: 13 amino acids. CDR3 sequence reads: CASSSEGGHEQFF. The CDR3 DNA follows: TGTGCCAGCAGCTCAGAGGGAGGCCATGAGCAGTTCTTC. The variable domain in full, completed from reference TRBV7-9 and TRBJ2-1, reads DTGVSQNPRHKITKRGQNVTFRCDPISEHNRLYWYRQTLGQGPEFLTYFQNEAQLEKSRLLSDRFSAERPKGSFSTLEIQRTEQGDSAMYLCASSSEGGHEQFFGPGTRLTVL.

The chain has TRBV7-9 and TRBJ2-5, with 7 bases lining up with TRBD2. V lost 4 bases, J lost 1 base, and 3 bases stayed unmatched. Germline CDR1 is SEHNR and CDR2 is FQNEAQ (reference sequence). CDR3 length: 14 amino acids. The CDR3: CASSSGLIQETQYF. The CDR3 nucleotides read TGTGCCAGCAGCTCGGGACTAATCCAAGAGACCCAGTACTTC.

The chain couples TRBV6-5 to TRBJ2-5; D is unclear. The CDR3 spans 16 residues. Trimming took off 2 bases at V and 1 base at J, with 14 bases between the two ends. The germline CDR1 and CDR2 sequences are MNHEY and SVGAGI. CDR3 sequence (DNA): TGTGCCAGCAGTTACGATCCATCCTCCCTCCAAGAGACCCAGTACTTC. Translating it yields CASSYDPSSLQETQYF.

The J gene is TRBJ2-7, the V gene TRBV7-3; D is perhaps TRBD1 (6 bases). V was cut by 2 bases and J by 2 bases, with 10 bases left in between. Germline-derived CDR1 and CDR2 are SGHTA and FQGTGA. The CDR3 sequence is 14 residues long. CDR3 bases: TGTGCCAGCAGCTTATATGGGGGCCCCTACGAGCAGTACTTC. It translates to CASSLYGGPYEQYF.

This clone showed up just once. Other DNA sequences in the same sample also yield this CDR3. The rearrangement uses TRBV4-1 and TRBJ1-3, with D possibly TRBD1 on 6 matching bases. CDR3 length: 15 residues. Germline V gene data show CDR1 as MGHRA and CDR2 as YSYEKL. V dropped 1 base and J dropped 1 base, with 8 bases sitting between them. CDR3 protein: CASSQGQGSGNTIYF. The DNA of the CDR3 is TGCGCCAGCAGCCAAGGCCAGGGGTCTGGAAACACCATATATTTT.

This chain links TRBV7-6 with TRBJ2-1, with 12 positions matching TRBD2. CDR1 and CDR2 from the germline V gene are SGHVS and FNYEAQ. The CDR3 has 18 residues. V dropped 2 bases and J dropped 7; count of bases not matched to a gene: 12. This CDR3 reads CASSLSPSGGAVKNEQFF. In nucleotides, the CDR3 is TGTGCCAGCAGCTTATCCCCTAGCGGGGGGGCCGTTAAAAATGAGCAGTTCTTC.

The rearrangement links TRBV28 to TRBJ1-5, with a possible D match to TRBD1 (6 bases). V was shortened by 5 bases and J by 5 bases, with 16 bases between the two germline ends. The CDR3 is 15 amino acids. CDR1 is MDHEN, CDR2 SYDVKM, per germline. CDR3 sequence reads: CASSPPGGGDQPQHF. The CDR3 DNA is TGTGCCAGCAGTCCACCGGGGGGCGGGGATCAGCCCCAGCATTTT.

The rearrangement uses TRBV28 and TRBJ2-1, with 8 nucleotides matching TRBD1. There are 13 residues in the CDR3. V was clipped by 6 bases and J by 7 bases; unmatched bases: 5. Germline values: CDR1 MDHEN, CDR2 SYDVKM. Here the CDR3 reads CASRGQGENEQFF. In DNA, the CDR3 is TGTGCCAGCAGAGGACAGGGTGAGAATGAGCAGTTCTTC.

The chain uses TRBV15 and TRBJ2-5; D gene uncertain. Germline-derived CDR1 and CDR2 are LNHNV and YYDKDF (reference sequence). This CDR3 is 15 amino acids long. Trimming left V 0 bases short and J 4 bases short, with 12 bases between. The CDR3 DNA reads as TGTGCCACCAGCAGAGATCTCGGCTCGGGAGAGACCCAGTACTTC. It translates to CATSRDLGSGETQYF.

The J gene is TRBJ2-5, the V gene TRBV13, with TRBD2 identical over 12 bases. V lost 4 bases and J lost 0; bases outside the gene matches: 6. Germline V gives CDR1 PRHDT, CDR2 FYEKMQ (reference sequence). The CDR3 totals 17 residues. This CDR3 reads CASSSRLAGVNQETQYF. CDR3 nucleotides: TGTGCCAGCAGCTCCAGACTAGCGGGGGTAAACCAAGAGACCCAGTACTTC.

This chain connects TRBV4-1 to TRBJ2-7; 9 bases fit TRBD2. Germline lookup yields CDR1 MGHRA and CDR2 YSYEKL. CDR3 length: 16 residues. The J segment lost 2 bases and the V segment lost 4 bases, leaving 9 bases of the junction unmatched. The CDR3, as DNA: TGCGCCAGCAGCCCACTCCCAGCGGGGGGCCCCTACGAGCAGTACTTC. Translated, it gives CASSPLPAGGPYEQYF.

The chain links TRBV29-1 to TRBJ2-1, with 9 bases aligning to TRBD2. The CDR3 contains 15 residues. J lost 0 bases, V lost 5 bases, and 5 bases had no gene match. CDR1 SQVTM and CDR2 ANQGSEA come from the germline V gene. Here the CDR3 DNA reads TGCAGCGTTATAACTAGCGGGTACTCCTACAATGAGCAGTTCTTC. Translation: CSVITSGYSYNEQFF.